These 23 T cell receptor beta chains were all obtained from the same sample, sequenced in a study of blood T cells in healthy people across ages. A second 7 to 11 cycle PCR used barcoded and J-beta primers. From the 5' RACE reads, TCRdb called clonotypes with MiXCR, one entry per CDR3 protein. Seen here are about 680,000 distinct CDR3 sequences, approximately 50% observed once, and the top ten hold 25% to 35%. The sample was blood. These TCRs come from a woman aged 60-75 years in good health.

The chain links TRBV6-5 to TRBJ2-1, with 9 bases fitting TRBD2. Germline V gene sequence: CDR1 MNHEY, CDR2 SVGAGI. The CDR3 length is 14 residues. J gave up 6 bases and V 10 bases, and 10 bases lay outside the gene matches. CDR3 sequence: CATRPAGGGNEQFF. DNA of the CDR3: TGTGCCACCCGTCCCGCGGGAGGGGGCAATGAGCAGTTCTTC.

The chain joins TRBV5-1 to TRBJ1-2; 7 positions match TRBD1. Germline V gene lookup returns CDR1 SGHRS and CDR2 YFSETQ. Trimming removed 6 bases from V and 4 bases from J; junction bases left unmatched: 12. The CDR3 runs 15 residues. The CDR3 sequence: CASKQGRGSSYGYTF. Written as DNA, the CDR3 is TGCGCCAGCAAACAGGGGAGAGGGTCTAGCTATGGCTACACCTTC.

V gene TRBV20-1 combines with J gene TRBJ2-5; TRBD2 aligns across 9 bases. V was pared by 2 bases and J by 3 bases, with 7 bases of the junction left unmatched. This CDR3 is built from 15 residues. The germline CDR1 and CDR2 sequences are DFQATT and SNEGSKA (reference sequence). The CDR3 coding sequence is TGCAGTGCTAGACAACTAGAGCGGGAGGAAGAGACCCAGTACTTC. Protein product: CSARQLEREEETQYF.

The gene calls are TRBV20-1 and TRBJ2-7; 11 nucleotides agree with TRBD2. This CDR3 has 16 residues. With 0 bases clipped from V and 3 bases from J, the junction kept 7 bases outside the gene matches. The germline gives CDR1 DFQATT, CDR2 SNEGSKA (reference sequence). The CDR3 sequence is CSARDRLTSGNYEQYF. CDR3 sequence (DNA): TGCAGTGCTAGAGATCGGTTGACTAGCGGGAACTACGAGCAGTACTTC.

The chain combines TRBV7-2 with TRBJ1-4; D not certain. The CDR3 extends over 14 amino acids. Germline V CDR1 and CDR2: SGHTA, FQGNSA. Trimming took off 4 bases at V and 8 bases at J, with 14 bases between the two ends. CDR3 protein: CASSSVTWEEKLFF. The CDR3 region has the DNA TGTGCCAGCAGCTCGGTCACCTGGGAGGAAAAACTGTTTTTT.

The chain links TRBV6-2 or TRBV6-3 to TRBJ2-2; D gene uncertain. Germline CDR1 MNHEY, CDR2 SVGEGT. This CDR3 region has 13 residues. Trimming stripped 2 bases from V and 4 bases from J, with 5 bases between. The chain's CDR3 is CASSYLGTGELFF. CDR3 sequence (DNA): TGTGCCAGCAGTTACCTGGGCACCGGGGAGCTGTTTTTT.

This clonotype was seen once. No conserved phenylalanine or tryptophan is present at the end of the CDR3, so a read error is the likely explanation. The genes are TRBV7-2 and TRBJ2-7, with TRBD2 matching over 12 bases. The ends lost 5 bases at V and 5 bases at J; junction bases unmatched: 13. The CDR3 sequence is 17 residues long. Germline lookup yields CDR1 SGHTA and CDR2 FQGNSA. The CDR3 region has the DNA TGTGCCAGCAGCCTCACGCAGATAGGACTAGCGGGAAACGAGCAGTACTTA. It codes for CASSLTQIGLAGNEQYL.

The J gene is TRBJ2-7, the V gene TRBV5-1, with 9 bases matching TRBD2. This CDR3 is built from 16 residues. V was pared by 4 bases and J by 5 bases, with 13 bases of the junction left unmatched. Germline V CDR1 and CDR2: SGHRS, YFSETQ. The CDR3 here is CASSQSPSGISHEQYF. The CDR3 DNA follows: TGCGCCAGCAGCCAATCCCCTAGCGGGATTTCCCACGAGCAGTACTTC.

This rearrangement joins TRBV2 to TRBJ1-1; D is undetermined. Trimming removed 5 bases at V and 3 bases at J, with 10 bases between. Per germline, CDR1 SNHLY and CDR2 FYNNEI. This CDR3 is built from 13 residues. In DNA, the CDR3 is TGTGCCAGCAGTCAACCACGATACACTGAAGCTTTCTTT. Residues: CASSQPRYTEAFF.

This rearrangement joins TRBV11-1 to TRBJ2-1; 7 nucleotides agree with TRBD1. V shed 2 bases and J 2 bases; nucleotides not matched to a gene: 3. The germline V gene encodes CDR1 SGHAT and CDR2 FQDESV (reference sequence). The CDR3 runs 15 residues. Here the CDR3 reads CASSLRDRAYNEQFF. The CDR3 DNA is TGTGCCAGCAGCTTAAGAGACAGGGCCTACAATGAGCAGTTCTTC.

The V and J genes are TRBV7-9 and TRBJ1-1; possible D gene TRBD1, 5 bases. CDR3 length: 14 amino acids. V was cut by 5 bases and J by 0 bases, with 10 bases left in between. CDR1 and CDR2 (germline): SEHNR, FQNEAQ (reference sequence). CDR3 bases: TGTGCCAGCAGCGAGGACACGATGAACACTGAAGCTTTCTTT. Its protein is CASSEDTMNTEAFF. The entire variable domain, with the rest obtained from reference TRBV7-9 and TRBJ1-1, is as follows: DTGVSQNPRHKITKRGQNVTFRCDPISEHNRLYWYRQTLGQGPEFLTYFQNEAQLEKSRLLSDRFSAERPKGSFSTLEIQRTEQGDSAMYLCASSEDTMNTEAFFGQGTRLTVV.

The J gene is TRBJ1-2, the V gene TRBV7-2; 8 bases agree with TRBD1. Germline V gene data show CDR1 as SGHTA and CDR2 as FQGNSA. J gave up 8 bases and V 1 base, and 9 bases lay outside the gene matches. This CDR3 comprises 15 residues. The CDR3 region is CASSLGAGGARGYTF. In DNA, the CDR3 is TGTGCCAGCAGCTTAGGCGCAGGGGGCGCGAGAGGCTACACCTTC.

The chain recombines TRBV7-2 with TRBJ2-5; 7 bases agree with TRBD1. CDR1 SGHTA and CDR2 FQGNSA come from the germline V gene. V lost 7 bases, J lost 4 bases, and 9 bases stayed unmatched. The CDR3 contains 14 residues. CDR3 sequence (DNA): TGTGCCAGCACCTTTCAAAGGGGGCGAGAGACCCAGTACTTC. It is translated as CASTFQRGRETQYF.

This clonotype was counted between two and nine times. The chain has TRBV27 and TRBJ2-7; D perhaps matches TRBD2 (6 bases). Germline V CDR1 and CDR2: MNHEY, SMNVEV (reference sequence). The CDR3 extends over 14 amino acids. Trimming took 5 bases from V and 3 from J, leaving 14 bases between them. The CDR3 DNA follows: TGTGCCAGCAGTCTCCGGAGGGGATTCTACGAGCAGTACTTC. Amino acid sequence: CASSLRRGFYEQYF.

The rearrangement links TRBV6-1 to TRBJ2-3, with 13 nucleotides matching TRBD2. CDR1 MNHNS and CDR2 SASEGT come from the germline V gene. V dropped 6 bases and J dropped 5; count of bases not matched to a gene: 5. CDR3 length equals 15 residues. The CDR3 DNA follows: TGTGCCAGCAGCCGAGGACTAGCGGGAGTAGATACGCAGTATTTT. It yields the protein CASSRGLAGVDTQYF.

The chain links TRBV2 to TRBJ2-4; 7 nucleotides line up with TRBD2. Germline-derived CDR1 and CDR2 are SNHLY and FYNNEI. V trimming: 6 bases; J trimming: 0 bases; junction bases outside the gene matches: 5. This CDR3 is built from 15 residues. DNA of the CDR3: TGTGCCAGCAGGCGGGAGATCCTAGCCAAAAACATTCAGTACTTC. Translating gives CASRREILAKNIQYF.

This chain links TRBV29-1 with TRBJ2-5; 10 nucleotides line up with TRBD2. The CDR3 is 13 amino acids. With V trimmed by 7 bases and J by 3 bases, 5 bases remained unmatched. Germline-derived CDR1 and CDR2 are SQVTM and ANQGSEA. CDR3 in DNA: TGCAGCGGCCAAGGACTAGCGGAAGAGACCCAGTACTTC. It specifies CSGQGLAEETQYF.

This clonotype was counted at least ten times. The chain couples TRBV12-3 or TRBV12-4 to TRBJ2-7; TRBD2 is a possible D gene (6 bases). The CDR3 runs 12 residues. The germline V and J ends were trimmed by 5 bases and 4 bases, with 9 bases remaining between them. The CDR3 spells CASSPGLYEQYF. The CDR3 nucleotides are TGTGCCAGCAGTCCGGGACTTTACGAGCAGTACTTC.

This clonotype was detected only a few times. J is TRBJ2-4 and V is TRBV21-1. The end of the DNA aligns better with TRBJ2-7, so the J call may be wrong. TRBV21-1 is flagged as a pseudogene. The CDR3 runs 14 residues. CDR3 amino acids: CASSKVRRNCEQYF. DNA for the CDR3: TGTGCCAGCAGCAAAGTCCGCAGGAATTGCGAGCAGTACTTC.

The chain joins TRBV19 to TRBJ2-7, with D unclear. CDR1 is LNHDA, CDR2 SQIVND, per germline (reference sequence). Trimming removed 0 bases from V and 5 bases from J, with 14 bases in between. The CDR3 loop spans 15 amino acids. The CDR3 region has the DNA TGTGCCAGTAGTATAGACGGAAGAGCCACCGACGAGCAGTACTTC. This gives the protein CASSIDGRATDEQYF.

V is TRBV6-5 and J is TRBJ1-4, with unresolved D. Trimming took 6 bases from V and 0 from J, leaving 2 bases between them. This CDR3 region has 12 residues. Germline CDR1 MNHEY, CDR2 SVGAGI. CDR3 bases: TGTGCCAGCAGCCCAACTAATGAAAAACTGTTTTTT. As protein: CASSPTNEKLFF.

The V gene is TRBV5-1, the J gene TRBJ2-1; 11 bases are shared with TRBD2. This CDR3 is built from 16 residues. The germline V gene has CDR1 SGHRS and CDR2 YFSETQ. V shed 0 bases and J 7 bases; nucleotides not matched to a gene: 6. The CDR3 DNA reads as TGCGCCAGCAGCTTGGGCCCTACTAGCGGGAGAAATGAGCAGTTCTTC. It translates to CASSLGPTSGRNEQFF.

CDR3 amino acids: CASSPGDRGTDTQYF. CDR3 DNA sequence: TGTGCCAGCAGTCCCGGGGACAGGGGCACAGATACGCAGTATTTT. The chain carries TRBV12-3 or TRBV12-4 and TRBJ2-3; 9 bases align to TRBD1. The CDR3 length is 15 residues. The V segment lost 5 bases and the J segment 1 base; nucleotides outside the gene matches: 4.